Listed below are T cell receptor beta chains from one sample, sequenced in a study of radiotherapy plus CTLA-4 blockade in lung cancer. The repertoire was sequenced with immunoSEQ multiplex PCR; TCRdb's copy has only in-frame clones and lacks some. The data show tens of thousands of clones, 75% to 85% seen once. The specimen comprised peripheral blood, sampled from a patient treated with radiotherapy plus ipilimumab. The receptors were gathered from a human donor with non-small cell lung cancer who had a partial response to radiotherapy plus ipilimumab. CDR3s include the opening cysteine and the closing phenylalanine or tryptophan. The order of the fields is J gene, D gene, V gene, clone size, CDR3 DNA, CDR3 protein. A D gene is named only where the DNA matches it firmly. Some rows have no size entry. The others give once, few or many, or a class for an expanded clone.

TRBJ1-3 | . | TRBV5-1 | . | TGCGCCAGCAGCGCAGCCGGGAGGGGGACTGGAAACACCATATATTTT | CASSAAGRGTGNTIYF
TRBJ1-3 | TRBD1 | TRBV11-2 | . | TGTGCCAGCAGCTTCTTTGACAGGGGAGACACCATATATTTT | CASSFFDRGDTIYF
TRBJ2-3 | TRBD1 | TRBV27 | medium-sized | TGTGCCAGCAGTTCACTTTGGACAGGGGAGACTAGCACAGATACGCAGTATTTT | CASSSLWTGETSTDTQYF
TRBJ1-6 | . | TRBV27 | . | TGTGCCAGCAGTTCCCCCGGTAGCTCCTATAATTCACCCCTCCACTTT | CASSSPGSSYNSPLHF
TRBJ1-4 | TRBD1 | TRBV7-9 | . | TGTGCCAGCAGCTCAAGACAGGGGATGAGTGAAAAACTGTTTTTT | CASSSRQGMSEKLFF
TRBJ2-3 | TRBD2 | TRBV5-1 | . | TGCGCCAGCAGCTCGGCGAAGATTAGCGGGGGCAAGATAGATACGCAGTATTTT | CASSSAKISGGKIDTQYF
TRBJ1-1 | . | TRBV19 | once | TGTGCCAGTAACTTCGGGGTGAACACTGAAGCTTTCTTT | CASNFGVNTEAFF
TRBJ2-7 | . | TRBV27 | . | TGTGCCACCAGTCGGAGGACGGGCGTGTACGAGCAGTACTTC | CATSRRTGVYEQYF
TRBJ1-1 | TRBD1 | TRBV7-9 | . | TGTGCCAGCAGCCTTGGGACAGGGCGAACCACTGAAGCTTTCTTT | CASSLGTGRTTEAFF
TRBJ2-5 | TRBD2 | TRBV25-1 | . | TGTGCCAGCAGTTCGGGAGGGGCTGGAGAGACCCAGTACTTC | CASSSGGAGETQYF
TRBJ1-1 | TRBD1 | TRBV11-2 | once | TGTGCCAGCAGCTCGACAGGGGGGCCTGAAGCTTTCTTT | CASSSTGGPEAFF
TRBJ1-3 | . | TRBV5-1 | . | TGCGCCAGCAGCCTGGGGCCCTTCACTGGAAACACCATATATTTT | CASSLGPFTGNTIYF
TRBJ2-7 | TRBD1 | TRBV6-1 | . | TGTGCCACCCACACAGGGGCAAGGTACGAGCAGTACTTC | CATHTGARYEQYF
TRBJ2-2 | . | TRBV9 | . | TGTGCCAGCAGGGGGGGTACGAACACCGGGGAGCTGTTTTTT | CASRGGTNTGELFF
TRBJ1-1 | TRBD1 | TRBV7-2 | . | TGTGCCAGCAGCTTCGCCGGGACAGGGGGCACTGAAGCTTTCTTT | CASSFAGTGGTEAFF
TRBJ2-1 | . | TRBV12-2 | . | TGTGCAAGTCGCTTAGCGCTTAGCGGGGGGAAAAATGAGCAGTTCTTC | CASRLALSGGKNEQFF
TRBJ2-5 | TRBD2 | TRBV5-4 | few | TGTGCCAGCAGCTTGGAGCCTAGCGGATGGGAGACCCAGTACTTC | CASSLEPSGWETQYF
TRBJ2-4 | . | TRBV19 | . | TGTGCCAGTAGTAGCCACCAGGGTCTAGCCAAAAACATTCAGTACTTC | CASSSHQGLAKNIQYF
TRBJ2-3 | . | TRBV19 | few | TGTGCCAGTAGTATGAGTGCTAGGGGTGCGGGCACAGATACGCAGTATTTT | CASSMSARGAGTDTQYF
TRBJ2-7 | TRBD2 | TRBV6-6 | . | TGTGCCAGCAGTCGCGGCGGGGGGAGCACCTACGAGCAGTACTTC | CASSRGGGSTYEQYF
TRBJ2-1 | . | TRBV30 | . | TGTGCCTGGACCGCACCCCCTGGGAGCTCCTACAATGAGCAGTTCTTC | CAWTAPPGSSYNEQFF
TRBJ2-7 | . | TRBV28 | medium-sized | TGTGCCAGCAGTTTCGGGGTGTCCTACGAGCAGTACTTC | CASSFGVSYEQYF
TRBJ1-1 | TRBD1 | TRBV6-1 | once | TGTGCCAGCAGTCCGTGGACAGGGTTGAACACTGAAGCTTTCTTT | CASSPWTGLNTEAFF
TRBJ1-2 | . | TRBV5-1 | . | TGCGCCAGCAGCTTGGCCGGGGGTTACGGCTATGGCTACACCTTC | CASSLAGGYGYGYTF
TRBJ2-5 | . | TRBV4-1 | . | TGCGCCAGCAGCCAAGTGGGGGGTCAAGAGACCCAGTACTTC | CASSQVGGQETQYF
TRBJ1-2 | . | TRBV5-1 | once | TGCGCCAGCAGCACCGACAGCTACTATGGCTACACCTTC | CASSTDSYYGYTF
TRBJ2-7 | . | TRBV28 | . | TGTGCCAGCAGTTCCCCCGTCGAGCAGTACTTC | CASSSPVEQYF
TRBJ2-3 | . | TRBV7-2 | . | TGTGCCAGCAGCTCAAAAGACCTAGGGGGCACAGATACGCAGTATTTT | CASSSKDLGGTDTQYF
TRBJ1-3 | . | TRBV14 | . | TGTGCCAGCAGCCAAAGGGGCGCTTCTGGAAACACCATATATTTT | CASSQRGASGNTIYF
TRBJ2-7 | TRBD2 | TRBV5-1 | . | TGCGCCAGCAGCTCCGGGCAGCGGGGGGGCTCCTACGAGCAGTACTTC | CASSSGQRGGSYEQYF
TRBJ1-5 | . | TRBV6-1 | . | TGTGCCAGCAGCCGCGAGGGCAATCAGCCCCAGCATTTT | CASSREGNQPQHF
TRBJ1-5 | . | TRBV4-2 | . | TGTGCCAGCAGCCAAGAACCTTTGGCAGGGTCTAATCAGCCCCAGCATTTT | CASSQEPLAGSNQPQHF
TRBJ1-4 | . | TRBV5-6 | . | TGTGCCAGCAGCTTGGCGGGGAGTGGTGAAAAACTGTTTTTT | CASSLAGSGEKLFF
TRBJ2-5 | TRBD2 | TRBV15 | . | TGTGCCACCAGCAGAGCGGGAGGCCAAGAGACCCAGTACTTC | CATSRAGGQETQYF
TRBJ2-7 | TRBD1 | TRBV5-1 | . | TGCGCCAGCAGCTTGGCCTCAGGGGGCGGCGAGCAGTACTTC | CASSLASGGGEQYF
TRBJ1-4 | TRBD1 | TRBV9 | . | TGTGCCAGCAGCGGGGACAGGGGAGAAGAAAAACTGTTTTTT | CASSGDRGEEKLFF
TRBJ2-1 | . | TRBV20-1 | . | TGCAGTGCTAGAGTATCAGGGATGCAGTTCTTC | CSARVSGMQFF
TRBJ2-3 | . | TRBV28 | . | TGTGCCAGCAGCTTTGTTCCTGGCACAGATACGCAGTATTTT | CASSFVPGTDTQYF
TRBJ2-7 | . | TRBV10-1 | . | TGCGCCAGCAGTCCCGGGACTTTAAAGGGCTACGAGCAGTACTTC | CASSPGTLKGYEQYF
TRBJ1-2 | TRBD1 | TRBV5-5 | . | TGTGCCAGCAGCTTGATCCCGGACAGGGCTAACTATGGCTACACCTTC | CASSLIPDRANYGYTF
TRBJ1-1 | TRBD1 | TRBV6-1 | . | TGTGCCAGCAGCAGGGGGCTTAACACTGAAGCTTTCTTT | CASSRGLNTEAFF
TRBJ2-1 | . | TRBV25-1 | few | TGTGCCAGCAGTGAATATAGCCAGCGTGCCCAGCAGTTCTTC | CASSEYSQRAQQFF
TRBJ2-1 | TRBD1 | TRBV7-3 | . | TGTGCCAGCAGCCACCTAGCCTTTGATCCGGGACAGAGCGACAATGAGCAGTTCTTC | CASSHLAFDPGQSDNEQFF
TRBJ1-2 | TRBD1 | TRBV6-5 | . | TGTGCCAGCAGTTACTCCCGGGACAGTAACTATGGCTACACCTTC | CASSYSRDSNYGYTF
TRBJ1-1 | . | TRBV5-1 | once | TGCGCCAGCAGCATTCGGGCGGGGATGGTCACTGAAGCTTTCTTT | CASSIRAGMVTEAFF
TRBJ2-1 | TRBD2 | TRBV15 | . | TGTGCCACCAGCAGTGAGCGGGGGGGCAGGGATGAGCAGTTCTTC | CATSSERGGRDEQFF
TRBJ1-1 | . | TRBV7-2 | once | TGTGCCAGCAGCACACCTACAGGGAGGAACACTGAAGCTTTCTTT | CASSTPTGRNTEAFF
TRBJ2-1 | TRBD1 | TRBV25-1 | . | TGTGCCAGCAGTGCCCGGACAGGGAACGAGCAGTTCTTC | CASSARTGNEQFF